This TCR beta chain was observed in a study of control samples from healthy donors and cancer patients. Germline V gene sequence: CDR1 KGHSH, CDR2 LQKENI. The CDR3 consists of 11 residues. The V gene lost 6 bases and the J gene lost 11 bases, with 10 bases spanning the gap. This table comes from immunoSEQ multiplex PCR, and its TCRdb copy is limited to in-frame clones, with some not included. The sample consists of approximately 160,000 clones, 75% to 95% of them appearing once. The sequenced sample was blood. This TCR derives from a woman aged 40 to 55 in good health. The chain combines TRBV18 with TRBJ1-4; D not resolved. CDR3 nucleotide sequence: TGTGCCAGCTCCCCGCTTGGGAAACTGTTTTTT. Translated, it gives CASSPLGKLFF. Together with reference TRBV18 and TRBJ1-4, the CDR3 gives the full variable domain: NAGVMQNPRHLVRRRGQEARLRCSPMKGHSHVYWYRQLPEEGLKFMVYLQKENIIDESGMPKERFSAEFPKEGPSILRIQQVVRGDSAAYFCASSPLGKLFFGSGTQLSVL.